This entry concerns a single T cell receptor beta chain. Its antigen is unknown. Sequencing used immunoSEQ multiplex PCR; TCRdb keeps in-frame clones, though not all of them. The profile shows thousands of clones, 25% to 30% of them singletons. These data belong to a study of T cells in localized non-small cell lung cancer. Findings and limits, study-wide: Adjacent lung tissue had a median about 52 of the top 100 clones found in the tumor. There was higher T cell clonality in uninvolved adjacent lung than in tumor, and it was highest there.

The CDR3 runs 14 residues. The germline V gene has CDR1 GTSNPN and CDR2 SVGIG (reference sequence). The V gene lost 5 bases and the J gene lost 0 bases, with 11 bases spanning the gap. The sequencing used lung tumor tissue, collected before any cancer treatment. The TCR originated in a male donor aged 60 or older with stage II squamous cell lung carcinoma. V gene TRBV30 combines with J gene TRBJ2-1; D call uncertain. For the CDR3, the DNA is TGTGCCTGGCAAAAAGCGAGCTCCTACAATGAGCAGTTCTTC. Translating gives CAWQKASSYNEQFF. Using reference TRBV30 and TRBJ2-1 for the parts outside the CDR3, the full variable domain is SQTIHQWPATLVQPVGSPLSLECTVEGTSNPNLYWYRQAAGRGLQLLFYSVGIGQISSEVPQNLSASRPQDRQFILSSKKLLLSDSGFYLCAWQKASSYNEQFFGPGTRLTVL.